The clone carrying this TCR beta chain was detected ten times or more. Its antigen is unidentified. This record comes from a study of early T cells in non-severe SARS-CoV-2 infection. About the study: Sequenced bulk RNA came from whole blood that was unsorted, and chains were unpaired.

CDR3 length equals 12 residues. Trimming removed 0 bases from V and 8 bases from J, with 10 bases in between. From germline, CDR1 is SQVTM and CDR2 ANQGSEA. General study results and limits: VDJdb-based annotation leaned toward anti-spike CD8 responses and missed private and CD4 specificities.

Each cDNA molecule carried a unique molecular identifier. TCRdb reanalysed the 5' RACE reads using MiXCR and keeps one entry per CDR3 protein. The sample holds about 68,000 distinct CDR3 sequences, roughly an eighth seen once. The receptor's source is an adult who was a healthcare worker with PCR-confirmed SARS-CoV-2 infection or an uninfected control (not recorded which). The sample comprised whole blood. The J gene is TRBJ1-1, the V gene TRBV29-1, with D maybe TRBD1 (5 bases). The CDR3 reads CSVEDRQGEAFF. CDR3 nucleotides: TGCAGCGTTGAAGACCGCCAGGGAGAAGCTTTCTTT.